These T cell receptor beta chains were read from a single sample in a study of cytomegalovirus exposure and HLA in healthy donors. Sequencing used immunoSEQ multiplex PCR; TCRdb keeps in-frame clones, though not all of them. This repertoire shows 200,000 to 250,000 clones, 70% to 90% found once; its top ten account for roughly 5.4%. The sample was PBMCs. The receptors shown here come from a woman between 18 and 29 years old in good health and CMV-seronegative. Each CDR3 is given with its conserved first and last residue. Each record gives: clone size, D gene, J gene, V gene, CDR3 DNA, CDR3 protein. The D gene is left open where the match is weak. Size values are once, few and many counts, or a class for expanded clones, and some rows have none.

size: .; D: .; J: TRBJ2-2; V: TRBV6-6; DNA: TGTGCCAGCAGTTACGGGACCTACACCGGGGAGCTGTTTTTT; CDR3: CASSYGTYTGELFF
size: .; D: .; J: TRBJ1-2; V: TRBV9; DNA: TGTGCCAGCAGCCCTCAGGGCAGCGCCTATCTCTACACCTTC; CDR3: CASSPQGSAYLYTF
size: .; D: .; J: TRBJ1-5; V: TRBV30; DNA: TGTGCCTGGAGTAGAGAGGCCGGAGGCAATCAGCCCCAGCATTTT; CDR3: CAWSREAGGNQPQHF
size: once; D: .; J: TRBJ2-2; V: TRBV7-9; DNA: TGTGCCAGCAGCTTAGTCATTGTTACCGGGGAGCTGTTTTTT; CDR3: CASSLVIVTGELFF
size: .; D: .; J: TRBJ1-3; V: TRBV6-1; DNA: TGTGCCAGCATAGAAGGGCACTCTGGAAACACCATATATTTT; CDR3: CASIEGHSGNTIYF
size: .; D: TRBD2; J: TRBJ2-2; V: TRBV7-3; DNA: TGTGCCAGCAGCTTAAGCCTAGCGGGAGCCACCGGGGAGCTGTTTTTT; CDR3: CASSLSLAGATGELFF
size: few; D: TRBD1; J: TRBJ1-2; V: TRBV10-3; DNA: TGTGCCATCAGGGGGACAGGGAGGACATATGGCTACACCTTC; CDR3: CAIRGTGRTYGYTF
size: .; D: .; J: TRBJ2-2; V: TRBV10-3; DNA: TGTGCCATCAGTGAGTCACCCGGGGAGCTGTTTTTT; CDR3: CAISESPGELFF
size: .; D: TRBD2; J: TRBJ2-3; V: TRBV13; DNA: TGTGCCAGCAGCCCTAACGCGGGGGGCACAGATACGCAGTATTTT; CDR3: CASSPNAGGTDTQYF
size: few; D: TRBD1; J: TRBJ2-2; V: TRBV6-1; DNA: TGTGCCAGCAGTGGGACAGGCGACACCGGGGAGCTGTTTTTT; CDR3: CASSGTGDTGELFF
size: .; D: TRBD2; J: TRBJ2-7; V: TRBV2; DNA: TGTGCCAGCCGGGCCCCCAGGGTCCGGCCAGCGGGAGGACCGGACTCCTACGAGCAGTACTTC; CDR3: CASRAPRVRPAGGPDSYEQYF
size: .; D: TRBD1; J: TRBJ2-1; V: TRBV2; DNA: TGTGCCAGCAGAGCGACAGGGGTATCCTACAATGAGCAGTTCTTC; CDR3: CASRATGVSYNEQFF
size: .; D: .; J: TRBJ1-2; V: TRBV13; DNA: TGTGCCAGCAGCTTAGCCCGGGGGAACTATGGCTACACCTTC; CDR3: CASSLARGNYGYTF
size: .; D: TRBD2; J: TRBJ2-6; V: TRBV15; DNA: TGTGCCACCAGCAGACGGAAGCGGGAGGGCCCCGGGGCCAACGTCCTGACTTTC; CDR3: CATSRRKREGPGANVLTF
size: once; D: .; J: TRBJ1-1; V: TRBV29-1; DNA: TGCAGCGCCGGTAAGGATTGGACTGAAGCTTTCTTT; CDR3: CSAGKDWTEAFF
size: .; D: .; J: TRBJ1-2; V: TRBV7-3; DNA: TGTGCCAGCAGCTTCCAGGGCCCGGGGGGCTATGGCTACACCTTC; CDR3: CASSFQGPGGYGYTF
size: once; D: TRBD1; J: TRBJ1-1; V: TRBV9; DNA: TGTGCCAGCAGCCCGCGAGGGACAGGGATCACTGAAGCTTTCTTT; CDR3: CASSPRGTGITEAFF
size: once; D: .; J: TRBJ1-1; V: TRBV6-1; DNA: TGTGCCAGCAGTGAAGCGCGAGGCATGAACACTGAAGCTTTCTTT; CDR3: CASSEARGMNTEAFF
size: .; D: TRBD2; J: TRBJ2-1; V: TRBV6-1; DNA: TGTGCCAGCAGTTTGACTAGCGGGAGGGTCGGTGAGCAGTTCTTC; CDR3: CASSLTSGRVGEQFF
size: .; D: .; J: TRBJ2-2; V: TRBV5-1; DNA: TGCGCCAGCAGCTTTCGAAGGGAATCGACCGGGGAGCTGTTTTTT; CDR3: CASSFRRESTGELFF
size: .; D: .; J: TRBJ2-6; V: TRBV5-1; DNA: TGCGCCAGCAAACAGGACTCTGGGGCCAACGTCCTGACTTTC; CDR3: CASKQDSGANVLTF
size: .; D: .; J: TRBJ1-5; V: TRBV27; DNA: TGTGCCAGCGGCCGGGCCGCCAGAAGCAATCAGCCCCAGCATTTT; CDR3: CASGRAARSNQPQHF
size: few; D: TRBD2; J: TRBJ2-1; V: TRBV2; DNA: TGTGCCATCCTCCGGACTAGCCGCGCCTTCTTC; CDR3: CAILRTSRAFF
size: .; D: TRBD2; J: TRBJ2-4; V: TRBV28; DNA: TGTGCCAGCAGTTTACTCATAACTAGCGGAGGCATTCAGTACTTC; CDR3: CASSLLITSGGIQYF
size: once; D: .; J: TRBJ2-1; V: TRBV25-1; DNA: TGTGCCAGCAGTGAAGACCCGTCGCATGAGCAGTTCTTC; CDR3: CASSEDPSHEQFF
size: .; D: .; J: TRBJ2-5; V: TRBV27; DNA: TGTGCCAGCAGTTTGCGGCCGGCGGAGACCCAGTACTTC; CDR3: CASSLRPAETQYF
size: .; D: .; J: TRBJ2-7; V: TRBV2; DNA: TGTGCCAGCAGTAATCCCGGACACCCCGTATCTTACGAGCAGTACTTC; CDR3: CASSNPGHPVSYEQYF
size: .; D: TRBD1; J: TRBJ2-2; V: TRBV7-8; DNA: TGTGCCAGCAGCCTGACAGGGGGCATCGTCGGGGAGCTGTTTTTT; CDR3: CASSLTGGIVGELFF